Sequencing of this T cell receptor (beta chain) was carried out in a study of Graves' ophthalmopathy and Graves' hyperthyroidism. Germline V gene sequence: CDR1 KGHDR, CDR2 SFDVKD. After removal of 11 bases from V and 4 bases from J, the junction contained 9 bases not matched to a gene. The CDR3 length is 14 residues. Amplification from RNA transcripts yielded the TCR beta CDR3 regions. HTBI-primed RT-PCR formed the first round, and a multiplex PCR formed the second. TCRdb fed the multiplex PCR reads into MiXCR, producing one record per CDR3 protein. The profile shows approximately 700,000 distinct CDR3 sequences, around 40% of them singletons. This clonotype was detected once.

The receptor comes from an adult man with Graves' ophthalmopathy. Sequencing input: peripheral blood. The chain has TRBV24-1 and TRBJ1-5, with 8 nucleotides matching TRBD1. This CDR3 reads CASPLRQGNQPQHF. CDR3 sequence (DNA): TGTGCCAGCCCACTACGACAGGGGAATCAGCCCCAGCATTTT.